The clone carrying this T cell receptor (beta chain) was seen once. V was trimmed by 6 bases and J by 4 bases, leaving 9 bases between them. The length of the CDR3 is 12 residues. Original handling: Amplified reference gene primers provided the basis for estimating nucleated cell counts. Assay used: immunoSEQ multiplex PCR; TCRdb lists only in-frame clones, some missing. V, J and clone size were drawn from that table, and D and trimming were deduced from the DNA. There are about 78,000 clones in the sample; around nine tenths occur only once, and less than 5% lies in the top ten. These data are taken from a study of blood T cell repertoires in COVID-19. Study information: Samples taken during acute and convalescent COVID-19 were collected in the United States, Italy and Spain. PBMCs, B-cell-depleted T cells, or T cells were the source of the cDNA or gDNA that made up the material.

V and J are TRBV12-3 or TRBV12-4 and TRBJ1-1; tentatively, D is TRBD1 (5 bases). The TCR was taken from a man aged 45-65 years with active or convalescent COVID-19. Sequencing was carried out using peripheral blood. The CDR3 reads CASSRGGTEAFF. The CDR3 region has the DNA TGTGCCAGCAGCCGCGGGGGCACTGAAGCTTTCTTT.